This T cell receptor beta chain was profiled in a study of metastatic and nonmetastatic thyroid tumors. Study context: Repertoires of blood and of tissue (tumor or nodule) from malignant and benign thyroid patients were compared. Points from the study as a whole: According to reports, the diversity of TCR beta was significantly higher in malignant thyroid tumors than in benign nodules, and this held in both blood and tumor samples.

No treatment of any kind had been given to any patient before thyroid surgery. Original processing notes: Using the CDR3 differences seen across clinicopathological groups, the authors built a distant-metastasis classifier for papillary thyroid cancer, which was meant to discriminate distant-metastatic patients. MiXCR was used by TCRdb to re-call the PCR reads. TCRdb, rather than the study authors, made the V and J calls. The sample has roughly 21,000 clones, 28% seen once; the top ten hold 13% to 15%. Comment on this clone: Its matching antigen is unknown.

The sequenced material came from tumor tissue. The source is a male donor with papillary thyroid cancer or a benign thyroid nodule (not recorded which). Some clones in this sample may be carry-over from other donors' samples.

The CDR3, as DNA: TGTGCCTGGGGGACTAGCGGACCGGGGACCCAGTACTTC. Translating it yields CAWGTSGPGTQYF. The V call is TRBV30, the J call TRBJ2-5, with 11 bases fitting TRBD2. The junction had 6 bases not matched to a gene; V was cut back by 5 bases and J by 7 bases. This CDR3 is 13 amino acids long. Germline-derived CDR1 and CDR2 are GTSNPN and SVGIG (reference sequence).